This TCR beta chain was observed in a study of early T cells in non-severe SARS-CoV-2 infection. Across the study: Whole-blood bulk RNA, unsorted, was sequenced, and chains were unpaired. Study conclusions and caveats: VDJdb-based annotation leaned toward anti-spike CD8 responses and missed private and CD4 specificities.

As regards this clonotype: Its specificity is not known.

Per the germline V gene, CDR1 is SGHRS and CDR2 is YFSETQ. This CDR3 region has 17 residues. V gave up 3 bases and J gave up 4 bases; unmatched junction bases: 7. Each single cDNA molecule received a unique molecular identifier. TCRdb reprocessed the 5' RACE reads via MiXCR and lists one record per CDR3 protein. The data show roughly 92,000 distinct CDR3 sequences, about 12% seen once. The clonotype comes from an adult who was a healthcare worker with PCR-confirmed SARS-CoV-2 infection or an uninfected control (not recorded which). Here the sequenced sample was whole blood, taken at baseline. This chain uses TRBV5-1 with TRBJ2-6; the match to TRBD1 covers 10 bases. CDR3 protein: CASSYWTGGTGANVLTF. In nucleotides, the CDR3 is TGCGCCAGCAGCTACTGGACAGGGGGGACCGGGGCCAACGTCCTGACTTTC.